This T cell receptor (beta chain) stems from a study of cytomegalovirus exposure and HLA in healthy donors. The method was immunoSEQ multiplex PCR; TCRdb's version includes in-frame clones alone and lacks a portion of them. The table records some 54,000 clones, about nine tenths of them present only once. General study results and limits: Within the 130 or so validation repertoires, first-cohort TCR clusters tended to co-occur, according to a later analysis. With high specificity and sensitivity, the classifier reportedly diagnosed cytomegalovirus status. Researchers counted 164 TCR beta chains as cytomegalovirus-associated.

Concerning this clone: Its cognate antigen is unknown.

V dropped 2 bases and J dropped 9; count of bases not matched to a gene: 11. Germline values: CDR1 KGHSH, CDR2 LQKENI. This CDR3 spans 18 amino acids. The sequence was collected from a young man in good health and CMV-seronegative. The sequenced sample was PBMCs. The V and J genes are TRBV18 and TRBJ2-1, with 15 bases fitting TRBD2. The CDR3 DNA reads TGTGCCAGCTCACCAGCGCTTGGGACTAGCGGGAGGAGGGGTGAGCAGTTCTTC. Amino acids: CASSPALGTSGRRGEQFF.